Following are 2 T cell receptor beta chains from one sample sequenced in a study of blood T cell repertoires in COVID-19. TCRdb keeps only in-frame clones here, not all; method: immunoSEQ multiplex PCR. This table has approximately 300,000 clones, approximately 81% appearing once. The sample was PBMCs or T cells enriched from blood (not recorded which). The receptors come from a woman aged 25 to 39 who had been exposed to COVID-19.

This clone was seen just once. The rearrangement links TRBV7-2 to TRBJ2-4, with 8 nucleotides matching TRBD1. The CDR3 totals 16 residues. Trimming took 5 bases from V and 6 from J; bases not matched to a gene: 12. Germline V CDR1 and CDR2: SGHTA, FQGNSA. In DNA form, the CDR3 reads TGTGCCAGCAGCCGCCCCCCCGGACAGGGTGGAAACATTCAGTACTTC. Translating gives CASSRPPGQGGNIQYF.

This clone was counted between two and nine times. V and J are TRBV5-1 and TRBJ1-1; perhaps TRBD1 as D (6 bases). The CDR3 totals 15 residues. Deletions cut 0 bases from V and 1 base from J, with 10 bases between. Germline CDR1 reads SGHRS; CDR2 reads YFSETQ. The CDR3 spells CASSLDGQTNTEAFF. The CDR3 bases are TGCGCCAGCAGCTTGGACGGACAGACGAACACTGAAGCTTTCTTT. The variable domain in full, with the rest retrieved from reference TRBV5-1 and TRBJ1-1, is KAGVTQTPRYLIKTRGQQVTLSCSPISGHRSVSWYQQTPGQGLQFLFEYFSETQRNKGNFPGRFSGRQFSNSRSEMNVSTLELGDSALYLCASSLDGQTNTEAFFGQGTRLTVV.